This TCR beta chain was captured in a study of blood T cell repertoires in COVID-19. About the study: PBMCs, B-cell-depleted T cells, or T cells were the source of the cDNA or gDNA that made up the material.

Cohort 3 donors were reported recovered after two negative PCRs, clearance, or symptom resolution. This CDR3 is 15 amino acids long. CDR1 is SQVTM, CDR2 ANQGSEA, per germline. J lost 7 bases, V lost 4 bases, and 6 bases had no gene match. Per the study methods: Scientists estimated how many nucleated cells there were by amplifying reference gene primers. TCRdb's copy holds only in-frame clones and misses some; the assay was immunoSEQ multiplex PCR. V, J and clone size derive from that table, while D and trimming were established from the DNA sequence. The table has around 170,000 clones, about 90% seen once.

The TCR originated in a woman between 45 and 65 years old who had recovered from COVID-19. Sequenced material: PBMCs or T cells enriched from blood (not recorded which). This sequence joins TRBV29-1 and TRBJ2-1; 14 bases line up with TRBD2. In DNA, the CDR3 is TGCAGCGTTGGGGGACTAGCGGGAGTTCGGAATGAGCAGTTCTTC. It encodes CSVGGLAGVRNEQFF.